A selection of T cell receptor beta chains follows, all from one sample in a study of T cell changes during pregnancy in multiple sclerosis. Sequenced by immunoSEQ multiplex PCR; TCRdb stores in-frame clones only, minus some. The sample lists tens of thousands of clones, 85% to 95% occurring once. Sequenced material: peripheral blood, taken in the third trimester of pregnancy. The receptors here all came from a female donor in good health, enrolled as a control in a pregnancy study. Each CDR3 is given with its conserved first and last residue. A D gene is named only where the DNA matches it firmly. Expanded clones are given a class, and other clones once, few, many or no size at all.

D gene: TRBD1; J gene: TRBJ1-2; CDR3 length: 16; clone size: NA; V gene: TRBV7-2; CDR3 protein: CASSPSSDRVNYGYTF; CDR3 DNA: TGTGCCAGCAGCCCTAGCTCCGACAGGGTCAACTATGGCTACACCTTC
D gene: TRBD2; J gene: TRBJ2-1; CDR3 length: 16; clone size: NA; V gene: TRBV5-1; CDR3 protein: CASSLVGGGIYNEQFF; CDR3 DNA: TGCGCCAGCAGCTTGGTTGGCGGGGGAATCTACAATGAGCAGTTCTTC
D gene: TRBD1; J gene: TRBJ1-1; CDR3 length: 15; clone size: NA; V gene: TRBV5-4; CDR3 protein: CASSPGQRHDTEAFF; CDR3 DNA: TGTGCCAGCAGCCCGGGACAGCGTCACGACACTGAAGCTTTCTTT
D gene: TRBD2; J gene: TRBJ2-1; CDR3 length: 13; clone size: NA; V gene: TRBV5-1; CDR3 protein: CASSPAGDNEQFF; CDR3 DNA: TGCGCCAGCAGCCCCGCGGGAGACAATGAGCAGTTCTTC
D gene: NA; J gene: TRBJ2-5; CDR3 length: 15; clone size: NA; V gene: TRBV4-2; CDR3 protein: CASSQEFGTGETQYF; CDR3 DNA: TGTGCCAGCAGCCAAGAATTCGGGACTGGGGAGACCCAGTACTTC
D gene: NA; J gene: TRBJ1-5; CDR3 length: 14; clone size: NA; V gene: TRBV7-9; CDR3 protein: CASSPLGGNQPQHF; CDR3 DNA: TGTGCCAGCAGCCCGCTAGGTGGCAATCAGCCCCAGCATTTT
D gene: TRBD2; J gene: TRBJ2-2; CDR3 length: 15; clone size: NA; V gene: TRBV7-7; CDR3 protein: CASSLGAGPPGELFF; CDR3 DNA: TGTGCTAGCAGCTTAGGAGCGGGGCCGCCCGGGGAGCTGTTTTTT
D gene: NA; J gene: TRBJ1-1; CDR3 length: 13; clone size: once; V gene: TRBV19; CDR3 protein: CASTEGGNTEAFF; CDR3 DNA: TGTGCCAGTACCGAGGGAGGGAACACTGAAGCTTTCTTT
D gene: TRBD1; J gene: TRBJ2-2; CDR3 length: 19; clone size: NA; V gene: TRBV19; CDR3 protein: CASSRMGTGHGSGTGELFF; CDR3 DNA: TGTGCCAGTAGCCGGATGGGGACAGGGCACGGGTCGGGCACCGGGGAGCTGTTTTTT
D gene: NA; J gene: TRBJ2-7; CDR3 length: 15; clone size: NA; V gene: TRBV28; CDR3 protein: CASSLFQGRAYEQYF; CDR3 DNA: TGTGCCAGCAGTTTGTTTCAGGGGCGCGCCTACGAGCAGTACTTC
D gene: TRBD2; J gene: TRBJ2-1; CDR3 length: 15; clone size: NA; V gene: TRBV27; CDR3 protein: CASSDGTTEYNEQFF; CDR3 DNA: TGTGCCAGCAGCGACGGGACTACCGAATACAATGAGCAGTTCTTC
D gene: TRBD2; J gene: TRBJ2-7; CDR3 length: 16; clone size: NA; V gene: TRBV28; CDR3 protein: CASSPSGTSANYEQYF; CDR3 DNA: TGTGCCAGCAGTCCCTCCGGGACTAGCGCAAACTACGAGCAGTACTTC
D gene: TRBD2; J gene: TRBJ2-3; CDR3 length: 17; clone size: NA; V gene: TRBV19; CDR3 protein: CASNHLSGTSGSDTQYF; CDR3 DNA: TGTGCCAGTAACCACCTCTCCGGGACTAGCGGCTCAGATACGCAGTATTTT
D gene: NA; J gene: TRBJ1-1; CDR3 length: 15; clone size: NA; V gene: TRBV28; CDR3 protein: CASSLAGALNTEAFF; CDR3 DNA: TGTGCCAGCAGTCTAGCGGGGGCGCTGAACACTGAAGCTTTCTTT
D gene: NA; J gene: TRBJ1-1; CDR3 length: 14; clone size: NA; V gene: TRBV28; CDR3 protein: CASTPWRGGRGAFF; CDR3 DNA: TGTGCCAGCACCCCGTGGCGGGGTGGCCGAGGGGCTTTCTTT
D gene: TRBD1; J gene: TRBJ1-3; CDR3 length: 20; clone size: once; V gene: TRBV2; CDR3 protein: CASSEGAGLVPPLPGNTIYF; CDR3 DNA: TGTGCCAGCAGCGAGGGGGCGGGGCTAGTTCCCCCTCTGCCTGGAAACACCATATATTTT
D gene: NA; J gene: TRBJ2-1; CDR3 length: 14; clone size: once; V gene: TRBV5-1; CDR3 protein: CASSFQDTYNEQFF; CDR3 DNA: TGCGCCAGCAGCTTCCAGGACACCTACAATGAGCAGTTCTTC
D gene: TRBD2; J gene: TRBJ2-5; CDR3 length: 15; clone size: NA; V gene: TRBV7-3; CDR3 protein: CASSPGGRRGETQYF; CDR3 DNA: TGTGCCAGCAGCCCGGGTGGGCGGCGGGGGGAGACCCAGTACTTC
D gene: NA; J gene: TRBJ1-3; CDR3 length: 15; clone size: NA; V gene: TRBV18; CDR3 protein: CASSPKGDAGNTIYF; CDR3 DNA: TGTGCCAGCTCACCAAAGGGAGATGCGGGAAACACCATATATTTT
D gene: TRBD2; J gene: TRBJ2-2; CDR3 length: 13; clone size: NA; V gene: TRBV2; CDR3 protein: CASGSGRSGELFF; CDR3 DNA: TGTGCCAGCGGTAGCGGGAGATCCGGGGAGCTGTTTTTT
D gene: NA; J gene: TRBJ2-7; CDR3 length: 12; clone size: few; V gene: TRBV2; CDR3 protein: CASRTVSYEQYF; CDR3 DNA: TGTGCCAGCAGAACGGTGTCCTACGAGCAGTACTTC
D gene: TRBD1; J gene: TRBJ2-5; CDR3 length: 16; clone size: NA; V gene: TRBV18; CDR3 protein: CASSPTGTGGSETQYF; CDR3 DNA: TGTGCCAGCTCACCAACCGGGACAGGGGGCAGTGAGACCCAGTACTTC
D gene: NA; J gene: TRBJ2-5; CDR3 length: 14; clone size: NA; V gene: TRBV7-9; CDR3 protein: CASSPTGGRVTQYF; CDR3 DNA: TGTGCCAGCAGCCCGACCGGGGGGCGCGTGACCCAGTACTTC
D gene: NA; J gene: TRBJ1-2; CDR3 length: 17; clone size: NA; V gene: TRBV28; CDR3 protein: CASSLIDGGRANYGYTF; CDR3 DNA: TGTGCCAGCAGTTTAATTGACGGGGGAAGGGCGAACTATGGCTACACCTTC
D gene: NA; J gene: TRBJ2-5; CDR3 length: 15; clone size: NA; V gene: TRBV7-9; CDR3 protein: CASSWGTLQKETQYF; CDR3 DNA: TGTGCCAGCAGCTGGGGGACACTCCAGAAAGAGACCCAGTACTTC
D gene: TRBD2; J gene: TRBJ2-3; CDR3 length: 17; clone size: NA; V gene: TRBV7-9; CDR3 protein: CASSAIARGGMIDTQYF; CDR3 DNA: TGTGCCAGCAGCGCCATTGCCCGGGGGGGCATGATAGATACGCAGTATTTT
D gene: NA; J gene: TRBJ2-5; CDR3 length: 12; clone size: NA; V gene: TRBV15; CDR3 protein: CATSRERETQYF; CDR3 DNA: TGTGCCACCAGCAGAGAGAGAGAGACCCAGTACTTC
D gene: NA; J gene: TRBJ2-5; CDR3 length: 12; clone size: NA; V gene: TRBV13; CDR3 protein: CASSSLEETQYF; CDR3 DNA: TGTGCCAGCAGCTCCCTAGAAGAGACCCAGTACTTC
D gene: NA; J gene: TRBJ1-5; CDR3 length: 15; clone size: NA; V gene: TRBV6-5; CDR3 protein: CASSYRSGGSQPQHF; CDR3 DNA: TGTGCCAGCAGTTACCGATCCGGGGGGAGTCAGCCCCAGCATTTT
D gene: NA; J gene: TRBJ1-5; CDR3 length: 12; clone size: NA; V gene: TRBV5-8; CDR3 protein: CASSATGQPQHF; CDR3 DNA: TGTGCCAGCAGCGCGACGGGTCAGCCCCAGCATTTT
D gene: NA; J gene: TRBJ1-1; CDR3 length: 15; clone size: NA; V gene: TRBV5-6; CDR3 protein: CASSLWTVVNTEAFF; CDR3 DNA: TGTGCCAGCAGCTTGTGGACAGTCGTGAACACTGAAGCTTTCTTT
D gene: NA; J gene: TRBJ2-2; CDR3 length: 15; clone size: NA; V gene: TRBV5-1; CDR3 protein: CASSLTGRDTGELFF; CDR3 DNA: TGCGCCAGCAGCTTGACAGGGAGGGACACCGGGGAGCTGTTTTTT
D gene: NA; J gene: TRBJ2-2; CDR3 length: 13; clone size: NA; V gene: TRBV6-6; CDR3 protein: CASRDLGTGELFF; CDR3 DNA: TGTGCCAGCAGGGATCTAGGAACCGGGGAGCTGTTTTTT
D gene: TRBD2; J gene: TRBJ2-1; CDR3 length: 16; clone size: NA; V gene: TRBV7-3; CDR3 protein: CASSPRALAGGYEQFF; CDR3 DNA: TGTGCCAGCAGCCCTCGCGCACTAGCGGGGGGGTATGAGCAGTTCTTC
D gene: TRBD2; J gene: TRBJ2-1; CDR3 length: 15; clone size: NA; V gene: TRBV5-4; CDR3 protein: CASSSGIGRNNEQFF; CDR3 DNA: TGTGCCAGCAGCTCCGGGATCGGGAGGAACAATGAGCAGTTCTTC
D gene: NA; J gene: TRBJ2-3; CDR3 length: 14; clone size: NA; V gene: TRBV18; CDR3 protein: CASSVASGPDTQYF; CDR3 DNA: TGTGCCAGCTCAGTGGCTAGTGGCCCAGATACGCAGTATTTT
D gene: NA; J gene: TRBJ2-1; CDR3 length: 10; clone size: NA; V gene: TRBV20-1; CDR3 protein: CSAWENEQFF; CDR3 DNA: TGCAGTGCCTGGGAGAATGAGCAGTTCTTC
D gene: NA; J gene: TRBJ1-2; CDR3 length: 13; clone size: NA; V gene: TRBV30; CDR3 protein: CAWTLRGWDGYTF; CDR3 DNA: TGTGCCTGGACTCTGCGGGGGTGGGATGGCTACACCTTC
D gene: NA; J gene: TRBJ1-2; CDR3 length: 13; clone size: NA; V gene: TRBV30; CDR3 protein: CACLRGYGYGYTF; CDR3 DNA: TGTGCCTGCCTCAGGGGATACGGCTATGGCTACACCTTC
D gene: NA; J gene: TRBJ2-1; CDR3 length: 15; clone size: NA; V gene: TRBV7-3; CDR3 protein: CASSLNAGGRNEQFF; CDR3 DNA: TGTGCCAGCAGCTTAAATGCAGGGGGGAGGAATGAGCAGTTCTTC
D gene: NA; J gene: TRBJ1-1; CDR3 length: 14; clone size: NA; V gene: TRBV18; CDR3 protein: CASSPPGRNTEAFF; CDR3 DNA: TGTGCCAGCTCACCCCCTGGGAGAAACACTGAAGCTTTCTTT
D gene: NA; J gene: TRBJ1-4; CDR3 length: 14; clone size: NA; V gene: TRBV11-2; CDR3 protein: CASSLRATNEKLFF; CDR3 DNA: TGTGCCAGCAGCTTGCGAGCAACTAATGAAAAACTGTTTTTT
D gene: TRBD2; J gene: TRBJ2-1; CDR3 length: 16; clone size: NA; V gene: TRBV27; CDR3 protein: CASSHIIAGGPGEQFF; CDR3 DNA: TGTGCCAGCAGTCACATAATAGCGGGAGGGCCGGGGGAGCAGTTCTTC
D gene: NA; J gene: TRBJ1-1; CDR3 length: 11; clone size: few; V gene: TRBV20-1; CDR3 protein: CSASSVAEAFF; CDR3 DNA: TGCAGTGCTAGCAGTGTTGCTGAAGCTTTCTTT
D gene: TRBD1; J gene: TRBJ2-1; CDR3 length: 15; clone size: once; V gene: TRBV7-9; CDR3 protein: CASSFRDRGYNEQFF; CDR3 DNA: TGTGCCAGCAGCTTCCGGGACAGGGGTTACAATGAGCAGTTCTTC
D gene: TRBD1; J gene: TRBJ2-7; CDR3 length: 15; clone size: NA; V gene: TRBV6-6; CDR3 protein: CASSYSGDRGLEQYF; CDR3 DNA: TGTGCCAGCAGTTACTCGGGGGACAGGGGGCTGGAGCAGTACTTC
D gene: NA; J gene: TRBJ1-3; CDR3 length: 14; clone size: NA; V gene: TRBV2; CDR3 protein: CASSGGGSGNTIYF; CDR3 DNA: TGTGCCAGCAGTGGGGGGGGCTCTGGAAACACCATATATTTT
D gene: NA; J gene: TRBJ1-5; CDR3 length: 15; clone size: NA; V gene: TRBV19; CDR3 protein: CASSTGGHPNQPQHF; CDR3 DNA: TGTGCCAGTAGTACCGGGGGGCACCCCAATCAGCCCCAGCATTTT